Listed here are 10 T cell receptor beta chains from one sample, sequenced in a study of blood T cell repertoires in COVID-19. Generated by immunoSEQ multiplex PCR, the TCRdb table keeps only in-frame clones and is missing some. This sample has 300,000 or so clones, with about 87% found just once. Sequencing was done on a sample of peripheral blood. These receptors came from a woman between 40 and 50 years old with acute or convalescent COVID-19.

The J gene is TRBJ1-2, the V gene TRBV6-6; D remains ambiguous. V lost 6 bases and J 2 bases, leaving 16 bases between the germline ends. Per germline, CDR1 MNHNY and CDR2 SVGAGI (reference sequence). The CDR3 consists of 15 residues. For the CDR3, the DNA is TGTGCCAGCAGCCGCCAAACGGGAGGGAACTATGGCTACACCTTC. Translation: CASSRQTGGNYGYTF.

V and J are TRBV6-5 and TRBJ1-1, with D hard to call. CDR1 MNHEY and CDR2 SVGAGI come from the germline V gene. V was shortened by 7 bases and J by 2 bases, with 11 bases between the two germline ends. The CDR3 length is 13 residues. This chain's CDR3 is CASTLTSNTEAFF. The CDR3 bases are TGTGCCAGCACTTTGACAAGCAACACTGAAGCTTTCTTT.

V is TRBV7-2 and J is TRBJ1-6, with TRBD1 matching 7 bases. The junction had 15 bases not matched to a gene; V was cut back by 4 bases and J by 6 bases. CDR3 size: 18 residues. CDR1 and CDR2 from the germline V gene are SGHTA and FQGNSA. In nucleotides, the CDR3 is TGTGCCAGCAGCTCGATGAGAAGGACAGGCCTAAGTAATTCACCCCTCCACTTT. Translating gives CASSSMRRTGLSNSPLHF.

V usage is TRBV5-5 and J usage is TRBJ1-2; D call uncertain. The V gene lost 3 bases and the J gene lost 7 bases, with 13 bases spanning the gap. Per germline, CDR1 SGHKS and CDR2 YYEKEE (reference sequence). The CDR3 extends over 13 amino acids. Here the CDR3 reads CASSSGWEGGYTF. CDR3 DNA: TGTGCCAGCAGCTCGGGGTGGGAGGGTGGCTACACCTTC.

This clone was counted a single time. The CDR3 coding sequence is TGTGCCAGCAGCTTGGGGTCGGATCGTACCCCAGGTACGCAGTATTTT. As protein: CASSLGSDRTPGTQYF. The rearrangement uses TRBV5-4 and TRBJ2-3; no definite D call. The CDR3 consists of 16 residues. In germline, CDR1 is SGHNT, CDR2 YYREEE (reference sequence). The V gene lost 0 bases and the J gene lost 8 bases, with 19 bases spanning the gap.

The rearrangement links TRBV6-6 to TRBJ1-2, with D unclear. The V and J ends lost 6 bases and 4 bases respectively, with 15 bases between them. Germline V CDR1 and CDR2: MNHNY, SVGAGI (reference sequence). The CDR3 contains 14 residues. Here the CDR3 DNA reads TGTGCCAGCAGCCCAAGAGTCGTTTCCTATGGCTACACCTTC. This translates into CASSPRVVSYGYTF.

The V call is TRBV6-1, the J call TRBJ1-1; no reliable D call. Germline assignment: CDR1 MNHNS and CDR2 SASEGT. V lost 3 bases and J lost 6, with 5 bases in between. This CDR3 is built from 11 residues. In nucleotides, the CDR3 is TGTGCCAGCAGTGAGTACTCTGAAGCTTTCTTT. Protein: CASSEYSEAFF.

The genes are TRBV10-1 and TRBJ1-6; no firm D call. CDR3 size: 14 residues. The ends were cut back, 1 base at V and 10 bases at J, with 11 bases in the middle. CDR1 is WNHNN, CDR2 SYGVQD, per germline (reference sequence). CDR3 nucleotides: TGCGCCAGCAGTGAGTTTCGTGAGAGCTCACCCCTCCACTTT. Translating gives CASSEFRESSPLHF.

The V call is TRBV28, the J call TRBJ1-2; 7 bases agree with TRBD1. CDR3 length equals 15 residues. Germline V gene lookup returns CDR1 MDHEN and CDR2 SYDVKM. The ends lost 2 bases at V and 1 base at J; junction bases unmatched: 4. CDR3 nucleotide sequence: TGTGCCAGCAGTTTAGGGACAGCGCTTAACTATGGCTACACCTTC. Encoded protein: CASSLGTALNYGYTF.

The chain has TRBV7-6 and TRBJ2-2, with TRBD1 identical over 7 bases. J lost 5 bases, V lost 1 base, and 4 bases had no gene match. Germline V gene data show CDR1 as SGHVS and CDR2 as FNYEAQ. The length of the CDR3 is 15 residues. The CDR3 protein is CASSLGQGRTGELFF. The CDR3 bases are TGTGCCAGCAGCTTAGGACAGGGAAGGACCGGGGAGCTGTTTTTT.